Below, one T cell receptor (beta chain) is given with its context. The antigen is undetermined. The entry originates in a study of a mutant IDH1 vaccine in newly diagnosed glioma. Study context: Vaccine dosing followed radiotherapy by 4-6 weeks, or accompanied temozolomide cycles. Study-level results: Any relationship between pseudoprogression and changes in top peripheral T cell clonotypes seemed absent.

The time point: week 5, during vaccination. Doses comprised 300 ug of mutant IDH1 20-mer peptide each, plus topical imiquimod. CDR1 and CDR2 from the germline V gene are MNHEY and SVGAGI. With 6 bases clipped from V and 4 bases from J, the junction kept 9 bases outside the gene matches. This CDR3 comprises 15 residues. Assay used: immunoSEQ multiplex PCR; TCRdb lists only in-frame clones, some missing. This table has 25,000 to 35,000 clones, more than 80% appearing once. Specimen: PBMCs, collected from a glioma patient whose treatment included an IDH1 peptide vaccine. This sequence joins TRBV6-5 and TRBJ2-3, with 8 bases identical to TRBD1. This receptor was taken from a man in his late teens or twenties with glioma. In nucleotides, the CDR3 is TGTGCCAGCAGCAGACAGGGGACGGAGGCAGATACGCAGTATTTT. It yields the protein CASSRQGTEADTQYF.